This T cell receptor (beta chain) emerged from a study of T cell clonotyping in hematopoietic cell transplantation. This CDR3 region has 16 residues. The V gene's germline CDR1 is LNHDA and CDR2 SQIVND (reference sequence). Between the trimmed V and J ends, which lost 2 bases and 0 bases, there was a span of 11 bases. The repertoire was sequenced with immunoSEQ multiplex PCR; TCRdb's copy has only in-frame clones and lacks some. The data contain some 45,000 clones, about four fifths of them singletons. The time point: recipient sample about 28 days before transplant, after cytoreduction. This specimen was peripheral blood mononuclear cells, taken before stem cell transplant. The V call is TRBV19, the J call TRBJ1-3; D is ambiguous. This clonotype originated in a man between 60 and 75 years old with myelodysplastic syndrome. Some clones in this sample may be carry-over from other donors' samples. The CDR3 region has the DNA TGTGCCAGTAGTATAACCACCGCCGTCTCTGGAAACACCATATATTTT. Amino acid sequence: CASSITTAVSGNTIYF. Full variable domain (remainder filled in from reference TRBV19 and TRBJ1-3): DGGITQSPKYLFRKEGQNVTLSCEQNLNHDAMYWYRQDPGQGLRLIYYSQIVNDFQKGDIAEGYSVSREKKESFPLTVTSAQKNPTAFYLCASSITTAVSGNTIYFGEGSWLTVV.